A single sample is the source of the 10 T cell receptor beta chains below, sequenced in a study of T-cell memory formation after mild COVID-19. A single record per CDR3 protein comes from TCRdb applying MiXCR to the 5' RACE reads. The table shows around 200,000 distinct CDR3 sequences, with 20% to 25% occurring only once. The source material was PBMCs or a T cell subset sorted from them (not recorded which). These receptors originate from an adult woman who had mild COVID-19 (a few samples of this study predate the infection). Cell type and time point are not known.

J is TRBJ2-7 and V is TRBV5-5; D might be TRBD1 (6 bases). Trimming removed 0 bases at V and 3 bases at J, with 10 bases between. The CDR3 contains 14 residues. CDR1 and CDR2 (germline): SGHKS, YYEKEE (reference sequence). CDR3 amino acids: CASSLGWGHYEQYF. The CDR3 DNA is TGTGCCAGCAGCTTGGGTTGGGGACACTACGAGCAGTACTTC.

This clonotype was seen a few times. The chain couples TRBV4-2 to TRBJ2-7, with D possibly matching TRBD2 (5 bases). Per germline, CDR1 LGHNA and CDR2 YNFKEQ. V was trimmed by 0 bases and J by 2 bases, leaving 14 bases between them. This CDR3 spans 16 amino acids. CDR3 DNA sequence: TGTGCCAGCAGCCAAGATTTATCGGGGTTACCCTACGAGCAGTACTTC. Its translation is CASSQDLSGLPYEQYF.

This clonotype was seen only a few times. The chain combines TRBV19 with TRBJ1-1, with D possibly TRBD1 on 5 matching bases. The length of the CDR3 is 12 residues. The V gene's germline CDR1 is LNHDA and CDR2 SQIVND (reference sequence). Trimming took off 6 bases at V and 8 bases at J, with 13 bases between the two ends. CDR3: CASRWRGLEAFF. In DNA, the CDR3 is TGTGCCAGTAGATGGAGGGGCCTAGAAGCTTTCTTT.

This clonotype was seen more than once but under ten times. The chain is built from TRBV7-9 and TRBJ1-2; D uncertain. The germline V and J ends were trimmed by 0 bases and 6 bases, with 11 bases remaining between them. This CDR3 spans 14 amino acids. CDR1 and CDR2 from the germline V gene are SEHNR and FQNEAQ (reference sequence). The CDR3 is CASSLARSPDGYTF. DNA of the CDR3: TGTGCCAGCAGCTTAGCCCGGAGCCCCGATGGCTACACCTTC.

J is TRBJ2-1 and V is TRBV7-8, with 14 bases lining up with TRBD2. CDR1 is SGHVS and CDR2 is FQNEAQ in the germline V gene. After removal of 4 bases from V and 8 bases from J, the junction contained 4 bases not matched to a gene. CDR3 length: 15 residues. CDR3 region: CASSSRTSGGHEQFF. DNA for the CDR3: TGTGCCAGCAGCTCGAGGACTAGCGGGGGGCATGAGCAGTTCTTC.

J is TRBJ2-1 and V is TRBV15; 12 positions agree with TRBD2. CDR1 LNHNV and CDR2 YYDKDF come from the germline V gene (reference sequence). V lost 9 bases and J lost 5; bases outside the gene matches: 17. CDR3 size: 18 residues. This CDR3 is CATETGGVRLAGDNEQFF. The CDR3 coding sequence is TGTGCCACGGAGACAGGGGGCGTCCGACTAGCGGGGGACAATGAGCAGTTCTTC. The entire variable domain, with the rest obtained from reference TRBV15 and TRBJ2-1, is as follows: DAMVIQNPRYQVTQFGKPVTLSCSQTLNHNVMYWYQQKSSQAPKLLFHYYDKDFNNEADTPDNFQSRRPNTSFCFLDIRSPGLGDTAMYLCATETGGVRLAGDNEQFFGPGTRLTVL.

This clonotype was observed many times. This sequence joins TRBV9 and TRBJ2-2; D is undetermined. Germline CDR1 and CDR2: SGDLS and YYNGEE. Trimming took 4 bases from V and 1 from J, leaving 17 bases between them. The CDR3 sequence is 17 residues long. The CDR3 protein is CASSIPLDGRNTGELFF. CDR3 bases: TGTGCCAGCAGCATCCCACTTGACGGGCGGAACACCGGGGAGCTGTTTTTT. Combining the CDR3 with reference TRBV9 and TRBJ2-2 gives the whole variable domain DSGVTQTPKHLITATGQRVTLRCSPRSGDLSVYWYQQSLDQGLQFLIQYYNGEERAKGNILERFSAQQFPDLHSELNLSSLELGDSALYFCASSIPLDGRNTGELFFGEGSRLTVL.

This clonotype was found a few times. The chain recombines TRBV9 with TRBJ2-1, with D possibly matching TRBD1 (6 bases). The V end lost 4 bases, the J end lost 1 base, and 12 bases lay between the germline ends. Germline loops: CDR1 SGDLS, CDR2 YYNGEE. This CDR3 is built from 15 residues. This CDR3 is CASSPGAGSYNEQFF. The DNA for the CDR3 is TGTGCCAGCAGCCCAGGGGCAGGTTCCTACAATGAGCAGTTCTTC.

The sample holds a few counts of this clonotype. The chain joins TRBV7-2 to TRBJ1-4; TRBD1 matches 10 bases. Trimming at V came to 1 base and at J to 8 bases, leaving 13 bases not matched to a gene. The CDR3 has 18 amino acids. Germline V lookup: CDR1 SGHTA, CDR2 FQGNSA. The CDR3 DNA reads as TGTGCCAGCAGCTTAGTGGTTTTAGGGGACAGGGGAACCGAAAAACTGTTTTTT. Encoded protein: CASSLVVLGDRGTEKLFF.

Here the CDR3 DNA reads TGTGCCAGCAGTCTATCGGGGACGTACAACGAAGCTTTCTTT. As protein: CASSLSGTYNEAFF. The J gene is TRBJ1-1, the V gene TRBV12-3 or TRBV12-4; TRBD1 might be the D (5 bases). V lost 5 bases, J lost 8 bases, and 18 bases lay in between. The CDR3 is 14 amino acids.